This T cell receptor (beta chain) was recovered during a study of OX40 agonist ivuxolimab in advanced cancers. Context from the whole study: Ivuxolimab was an agonistic, fully human IgG2 monoclonal antibody directed against OX40 (CD134), a costimulatory receptor. Intravenous ivuxolimab was administered to patients every 2 weeks at six dose levels: 0.01, 0.1, 0.3, 1.5, 3 and 10 mg/kg. Of the approximately 50 dose-escalation patients, hepatocellular carcinoma was present in approximately 20, melanoma in around 15, renal cell carcinoma in 9 and head and neck cancer in 9. A male proportion of almost 85% and a mean age of 60 years, ranging from about 23 to 90, were recorded for the dose-escalation cohort. Patients were allowed to have had prior anti-PD-1, anti-PD-L1 or anti-CTLA-4 therapy, and approximately 40% of the dose-escalation patients had been treated with checkpoint inhibitors. Partial responses occurred in three dose-escalation patients, of whom one had hepatocellular carcinoma and two had cutaneous melanoma. The purpose of peripheral TCRbeta sequencing was to test whether ivuxolimab changed TCR sequence diversity and led to clonal T-cell expansion. The paper describes the monotherapy dose-escalation part (N of about 47 patients) of the phase I trial of ivuxolimab. Points the paper makes about the study in general: In partial responders in the 0.1-3.0 mg/kg groups, normalized peripheral clonal expansion was found to be among the lowest, especially among CD8+ T cells. At doses of 0.1 to 3.0 mg/kg, clonal expansion of both CD4+ and CD8+ T cells in blood was seen between baseline and week 6. Low levels of normalized T-cell clonal expansion were also seen in some nonresponding patients. Antigen specificity was not determined for the clonally expanded peripheral T cells. After ivuxolimab, CD8+ T cells had more expanded clones than CD4+ T cells on average.

Genomic DNA was extracted from sorted cells for sequencing of the TCRbeta CDR3 region. The immunoSEQ Assay was used for sequencing of TCRbeta CDR3 regions. In TCRdb, the immuneACCESS table is reduced to in-frame sequences with V and J assigned. These tables do not hold every clone; where another copy was compared, an unresolved V gene accounts for under half, and the others remain unexplained. This sample is represented by approximately 82,000 clones; roughly 89% of them were singletons. In total, the top ten clones hold about 0.6% of the sample. Worth noting for this clone: What this receptor recognizes is not known. Base-call qualities are not available, and no considerably larger clone is one nucleotide away.

The trial excluded patients who had a history of autoimmune disease or who were on systemic immunosuppression. In every dose cohort, peripheral blood was drawn for TCR sequencing at baseline, cycle 4 day 1, and cycle 7 day 1. Samples came from an open-label, multicenter, first-in-human phase I dose-escalation trial of ivuxolimab. Adults with locally advanced or metastatic head and neck squamous cell, hepatocellular, melanoma or renal cell carcinoma were enrolled in the trial. CD4+ and CD8+ T cells were sorted separately from peripheral blood before TCR sequencing. The CDR3 spans 14 residues, from the cysteine through the phenylalanine. The CDR3 DNA has 42 bases and is translated from base 1. CDR1 SGHTA and CDR2 FQGNSA were looked up in the germline V gene. Deletion took 7 bases off V and 0 bases off J, with a span of 12 bases between the germline ends.

The rearranged segments are TRBV7-2 and TRBJ1-1; the D gene cannot be named for sure. The sample was CD4+ or CD8+ T cells sorted from blood, taken in a trial of the OX40 agonist ivuxolimab. This clonotype was obtained from an adult with an advanced solid tumor such as melanoma, head and neck, liver or kidney cancer. The CDR3 amino acid sequence is: CASTGMGMNTEAFF. The sequenced DNA is TGTGCCAGCACCGGGATGGGGATGAACACTGAAGCTTTCTTT.